This T cell receptor (beta chain) was captured in a study of T cell repertoires in cytomegalovirus infection. General observations from the study: In two of eight donors, the top clonotype was HLA-C-restricted CMV-specific.

As concerns this clonotype: The antigen remains undetermined. It may be a read error: a sequence one base away is much more abundant.

Germline CDR1 reads LNHDA; CDR2 reads SQIVND (reference sequence). This CDR3 comprises 12 residues. One entry per CDR3 protein results from TCRdb running MiXCR on the reads. The data show approximately 120,000 distinct CDR3 sequences, around 32% seen once. The sequence derives from a human donor in good health (CMV status not recorded). Some clones in this sample may be carry-over from other donors' samples. This material consisted of CD8+ T cells from cultured PBMCs, taken from culture after CMV antigen stimulation. This chain connects TRBV19 to TRBJ1-2; no firm D call. CDR3 protein: CASSMGSYRYTF. In DNA form, the CDR3 reads TGTGCCAGTAGTATGGGCTCCTATCGCTACACCTTC.